The rows below give T cell receptor beta chains drawn from one sample of a study of blood T cell repertoires in COVID-19. Produced via immunoSEQ multiplex PCR; TCRdb's table is partial and in-frame only. The sample lists some 120,000 clones; approximately 85% were seen once. Sequencing input: peripheral blood. The receptors come from a human donor in a cohort sampled during active COVID-19. Both conserved end residues are part of each CDR3. The order of the fields is J gene, V gene, D gene, clone size, CDR3 DNA, CDR3 protein. D genes are given only for firm matches. The listing skips clone size in some rows; elsewhere it reads once, few, many or a size class.

>TRBJ2-5|TRBV11-3|-|-
TGTGCCAGCAGCTTAGACAGGGGTATGCTCGAGACCCAGTACTTC
CASSLDRGMLETQYF
>TRBJ1-1|TRBV6-5|TRBD1|-
TGTGCCAGCAGTTACTCCCTCTTCACAGGGGGCACTGAAGCTTTCTTT
CASSYSLFTGGTEAFF
>TRBJ2-5|TRBV11-3|TRBD2|-
TGTGCCAGCAGCTTCGCTGGGACTAGCGGGAAAGGGGAGACCCAGTACTTC
CASSFAGTSGKGETQYF
>TRBJ2-5|TRBV2|TRBD2|-
TGTGCCAGGGGAATAGCGGGGGGTGAAGAGACCCAGTACTTC
CARGIAGGEETQYF
>TRBJ2-5|TRBV6-2/TRBV6-3|-|-
TGTGCCAGCAGCTCCCGCAAAGAGGGAGAAGAGACCCAGTACTTC
CASSSRKEGEETQYF
>TRBJ2-7|TRBV28|-|-
TGTGCCAGCAAAATCGACAGTTCCCACGAGCAGTACTTC
CASKIDSSHEQYF
>TRBJ1-2|TRBV19|-|once
TGTGCCAGTAGTATACGGCGGGGCTCTGGCTACACCTTC
CASSIRRGSGYTF
>TRBJ1-2|TRBV4-3|TRBD1|-
TGCGCCAGCAGCCACCCCACAGGGGTGGGAGGCTACACCTTC
CASSHPTGVGGYTF
>TRBJ1-2|TRBV2|-|-
TGTGCCAGCAGTTCCTATGCGGGCAAACCGAACTATGGCTACACCTTC
CASSSYAGKPNYGYTF
>TRBJ1-5|TRBV24-1|TRBD1|-
TGTGCCGCCAAGACGGGACAGGGCAATCAGCCCCAGCATTTT
CAAKTGQGNQPQHF
>TRBJ1-4|TRBV30|-|few
TGTGCCTGGAGTGGGACTAACTATGGGCGGCTGTTTTTT
CAWSGTNYGRLFF
>TRBJ2-3|TRBV5-6|TRBD1|once
TGTGCCGGCCACCCACAGGGGGCAGGACCCGATACGCAGTATTTT
CAGHPQGAGPDTQYF
>TRBJ2-1|TRBV5-4|-|-
TGTGCCAGCACGAGACAGGACTACAATGAGCAGTTCTTC
CASTRQDYNEQFF
>TRBJ1-1|TRBV19|-|-
TGTGCCAGTAGGACGAAGTCAAGGGGGAACACTGAAGCTTTCTTT
CASRTKSRGNTEAFF
>TRBJ2-2|TRBV5-1|TRBD2|-
TGCGCCAGCAGCTTGGCAACTAGCGGGAGAACCGGGGAGCTGTTTTTT
CASSLATSGRTGELFF
>TRBJ2-1|TRBV5-1|-|-
TGCGCCAGCAGCTTGGCCGGGGGAGGTAGCCGCCATCAATACAATGAGCAGTTCTTC
CASSLAGGGSRHQYNEQFF
>TRBJ2-3|TRBV3-1/TRBV3-2|-|-
TGTGCCAGCAGCCAACTCCGGGACTGGCGCGTTGATACGCAGTATTTT
CASSQLRDWRVDTQYF
>TRBJ1-2|TRBV7-2|-|-
TGTGCCAGCAGCTTCTCCCAGGTTTGGGGCTACACCTTC
CASSFSQVWGYTF
>TRBJ2-2|TRBV5-1|TRBD1|-
TGCGCCAGCAGCTTCCGGGACAGGGCGGACACCGGGGAGCTGTTTTTT
CASSFRDRADTGELFF
>TRBJ1-2|TRBV7-9|TRBD1|-
TGTGCCAGCAGCCCTGGACAGGGAAACTATGGCTACACCTTC
CASSPGQGNYGYTF
>TRBJ1-5|TRBV5-5|-|-
TGTGCCAGCAGCTTGGGAGTTGGGGGAGGAAATCAGCCCCAGCATTTT
CASSLGVGGGNQPQHF
>TRBJ2-7|TRBV7-2|-|-
TGTGCCAGCACCTTACTGACAGGATACGAGCAGTACTTC
CASTLLTGYEQYF
>TRBJ1-1|TRBV5-1|-|-
TGCGCCAGCAGCTTGGACAACCCAGGGGCTAGGGGCTTCTTT
CASSLDNPGARGFF
>TRBJ1-1|TRBV6-4|-|-
TGTGCCAGCAGTGAAACCCCGGGATTTAAGAACACTGAAGCTTTCTTT
CASSETPGFKNTEAFF
>TRBJ2-7|TRBV13|-|-
TGTGCCAGCAGCTCACCCGTTCCCCAGGGGTACTACGAGCAGTACTTC
CASSSPVPQGYYEQYF
>TRBJ2-1|TRBV24-1|TRBD2|-
TGTGCCACCAGTAGCGGGGGGTGGGAGCAGTTCTTC
CATSSGGWEQFF
>TRBJ2-3|TRBV5-1|TRBD1|-
TGCGCCAGCAGCTTGGTTGGACAGGGGGCAGCGACAGATACGCAGTATTTT
CASSLVGQGAATDTQYF
>TRBJ1-1|TRBV5-6|TRBD1|-
TGTGCCAGCGACAGGCAGGGGGCGCCCAGCACTGAAGCTTTCTTT
CASDRQGAPSTEAFF
>TRBJ2-7|TRBV6-5|TRBD2|once
TGTGCCAGCATGGGGACTAGCGGCCGCTACGAGCAGTACTTC
CASMGTSGRYEQYF
>TRBJ2-3|TRBV5-1|TRBD1|-
TGCGCCAGCAGCTTGGAGGGGGCGCACACAGATACGCAGTATTTT
CASSLEGAHTDTQYF
>TRBJ2-2|TRBV19|TRBD1|-
TGTGCCAGTATGCAGGGGGCAGGGGCTAACGGGGAGCTGTTTTTT
CASMQGAGANGELFF
>TRBJ2-1|TRBV7-9|-|-
TGTGCCAGCAGCTTAGAACCCGGGTTCTACAATGAGCAGTTCTTC
CASSLEPGFYNEQFF
>TRBJ1-5|TRBV7-8|-|-
TGTGCCAGCAGCTTCTTTGGCTCCAATCAGCCCCAGCATTTT
CASSFFGSNQPQHF
>TRBJ2-3|TRBV27|-|-
TGTGCCAGCAGTCAGAGACTTGGCACAGATACGCAGTATTTT
CASSQRLGTDTQYF
>TRBJ1-2|TRBV30|TRBD1|-
TGTGCCTGGACGCGGGACAGGGAGGATGGCTACACCTTC
CAWTRDREDGYTF
>TRBJ2-1|TRBV19|-|-
TGTGCCAGTAGACAGGGTGGTGAGCAGTTCTTC
CASRQGGEQFF
>TRBJ2-1|TRBV5-4|TRBD2|-
TGTGCCAGCAGCTTGTTTCGCGGCGGGGGGACCTACAATGAGCAGTTCTTC
CASSLFRGGGTYNEQFF
>TRBJ2-1|TRBV5-4|-|-
TGTGCCAGCAGCCCCCCCTCGAGAAGGGGTGTCTACAATGAGCAGTTCTTC
CASSPPSRRGVYNEQFF
>TRBJ1-2|TRBV4-3|-|-
TGCGCCAGCAGCCAAGAGAGGTTGAACTATGGCTACACCTTC
CASSQERLNYGYTF
>TRBJ2-5|TRBV7-9|-|-
TGTGCCAGCAGCCCATCGGGTACGGAGACCCAGTACTTC
CASSPSGTETQYF
>TRBJ2-1|TRBV30|TRBD2|-
TGTGCCTGGAGTTTCCCCCGGGGGAGCGGGAGTTGGATTGAGCAGTTCTTC
CAWSFPRGSGSWIEQFF
>TRBJ2-1|TRBV5-1|TRBD1|-
TGCGCCAGCAGCTCGACAGGGGCCCTCTCCTACAATGAGCAGTTCTTC
CASSSTGALSYNEQFF
>TRBJ1-5|TRBV2|-|once
TGTGCCAGCAGTGCAGCAGGGCAGGGGAGCAATCAGCCCCAGCATTTT
CASSAAGQGSNQPQHF
>TRBJ1-5|TRBV19|TRBD1|-
TGTGCCAGTAGTATTGGGACAGGAGGACGACAGCCCCAGCATTTT
CASSIGTGGRQPQHF
>TRBJ2-5|TRBV11-2|-|-
TGTGCCAGCAGCCCTGGGCCGGACCAAGAGACCCAGTACTTC
CASSPGPDQETQYF
>TRBJ1-1|TRBV6-6|TRBD1|-
TGTGCCAGCAGACCACGGACAGGGAACACTGAAGCTTTCTTT
CASRPRTGNTEAFF